This T cell receptor (beta chain) derives from a study of graft-versus-host responses after intestinal transplantation. The CDR3 has 16 amino acids. Germline loops: CDR1 KGHSH, CDR2 LQKENI. V shed 2 bases and J shed 4 bases, with 17 bases lying between them. Comments on this clone: Antigen: not known.

Here immunoSEQ multiplex PCR was the method, and the copy in TCRdb shows in-frame clones only, minus some. The top ten clones hold approximately 0.17% of a sample with 80,000 to 100,000 clones, roughly 92% of them seen once. The starting material was unstimulated CD4+ T cells sorted from spleen or lymph node cells, obtained before intestinal transplant. The V gene is TRBV18, the J gene TRBJ1-2, with D possibly TRBD1 on 6 matching bases. The clonotype was recovered from a human donor who received an intestinal transplant. DNA for the CDR3: TGTGCCAGCTCACCAAGTGTTGGGGGCTCCGGCTATGGCTACACCTTC. It codes for CASSPSVGGSGYGYTF. Drawing the rest from reference TRBV18 and TRBJ1-2, the complete variable domain is NAGVMQNPRHLVRRRGQEARLRCSPMKGHSHVYWYRQLPEEGLKFMVYLQKENIIDESGMPKERFSAEFPKEGPSILRIQQVVRGDSAAYFCASSPSVGGSGYGYTFGSGTRLTVV.